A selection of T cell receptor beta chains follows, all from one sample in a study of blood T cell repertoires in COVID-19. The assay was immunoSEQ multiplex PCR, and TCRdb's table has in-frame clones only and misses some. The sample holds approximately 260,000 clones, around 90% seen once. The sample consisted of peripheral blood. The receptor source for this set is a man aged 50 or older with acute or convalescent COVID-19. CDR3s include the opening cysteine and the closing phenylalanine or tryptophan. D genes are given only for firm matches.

CDR3: CASSLREGRILYGYTF
V: TRBV7-3
D: -

CDR3: CASSLGTGEYEQYF
V: TRBV5-4
D: TRBD1

CDR3: CATSRGFEKSYTF
V: TRBV15
D: -

CDR3: CASSSPGTGALATNEKLFF
V: TRBV7-9
D: TRBD1

CDR3: CASSPRDILYEQYF
V: TRBV18
D: -

CDR3: CASSPTDSSYNSPLHF
V: TRBV4-2
D: -

CDR3: CASSYTGTGLYEQFF
V: TRBV6-5
D: TRBD1

CDR3: CASSLSKDRVNYGYTF
V: TRBV5-1
D: TRBD1

CDR3: CASSKDRDNQPQHF
V: TRBV19
D: TRBD1

CDR3: CASSSRTAMAEAFF
V: TRBV6-6
D: -